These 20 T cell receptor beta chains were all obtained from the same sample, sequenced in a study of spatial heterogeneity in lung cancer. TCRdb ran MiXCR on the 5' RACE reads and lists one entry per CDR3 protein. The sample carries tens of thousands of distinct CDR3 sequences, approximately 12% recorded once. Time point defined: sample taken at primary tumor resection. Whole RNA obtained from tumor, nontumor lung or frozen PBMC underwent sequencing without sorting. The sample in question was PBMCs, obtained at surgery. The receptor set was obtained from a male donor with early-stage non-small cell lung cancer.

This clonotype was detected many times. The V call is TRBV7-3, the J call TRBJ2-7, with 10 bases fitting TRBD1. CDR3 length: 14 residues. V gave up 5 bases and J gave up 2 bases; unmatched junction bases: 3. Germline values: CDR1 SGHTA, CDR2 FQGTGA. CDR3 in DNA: TGTGCCAGCAGCATCGACAGGGGGCCCTACGAGCAGTACTTC. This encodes CASSIDRGPYEQYF.

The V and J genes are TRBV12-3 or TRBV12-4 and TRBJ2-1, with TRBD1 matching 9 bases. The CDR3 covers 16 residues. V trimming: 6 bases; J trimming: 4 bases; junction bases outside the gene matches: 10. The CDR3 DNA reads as TGTGCCAGCAGGCAGACAGGGGGTGTGTTATACAATGAGCAGTTCTTC. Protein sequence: CASRQTGGVLYNEQFF.

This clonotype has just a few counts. The CDR3 is CASSSGTSPLNEQFF. DNA for the CDR3: TGTGCCAGCAGTTCAGGGACTAGCCCCCTCAATGAGCAGTTCTTC. The rearrangement links TRBV28 to TRBJ2-1; TRBD2 aligns across 9 bases. Germline V gene data show CDR1 as MDHEN and CDR2 as SYDVKM. Losses at the gene ends were 4 bases for V and 6 bases for J; bases not matched to a gene: 7. The CDR3 covers 15 residues.

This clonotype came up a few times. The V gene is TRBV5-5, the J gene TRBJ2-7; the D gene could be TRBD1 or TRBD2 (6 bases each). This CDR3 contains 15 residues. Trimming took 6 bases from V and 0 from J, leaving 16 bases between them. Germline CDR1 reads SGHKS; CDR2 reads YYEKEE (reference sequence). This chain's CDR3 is CASTDPGASSYEQYF. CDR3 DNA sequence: TGTGCCAGCACCGATCCGGGGGCTAGCTCCTACGAGCAGTACTTC.

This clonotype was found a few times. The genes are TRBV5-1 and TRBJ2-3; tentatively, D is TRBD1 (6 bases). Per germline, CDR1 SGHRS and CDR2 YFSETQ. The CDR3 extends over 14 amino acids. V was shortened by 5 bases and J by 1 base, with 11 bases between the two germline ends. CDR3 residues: CASRVDRRTDTQYF. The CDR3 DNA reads TGCGCCAGCAGGGTGGACAGACGCACAGATACGCAGTATTTT.

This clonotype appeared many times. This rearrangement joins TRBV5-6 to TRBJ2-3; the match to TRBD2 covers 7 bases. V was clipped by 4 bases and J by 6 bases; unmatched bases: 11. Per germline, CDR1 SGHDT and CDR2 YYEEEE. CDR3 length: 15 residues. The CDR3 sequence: CASSPKREFTDTQYF. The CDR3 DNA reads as TGTGCCAGCAGCCCCAAGCGGGAATTTACCGATACGCAGTATTTT.

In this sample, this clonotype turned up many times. The CDR3, as DNA: TGTGCCAGCAGTGTAACTAGCGGGGGTTACAATGAGCAGTTCTTC. Translated, it gives CASSVTSGGYNEQFF. The rearrangement joins TRBV25-1 to TRBJ2-1, with 11 bases aligning to TRBD2. The CDR3 spans 15 residues. Trimming took 4 bases from V and 4 from J; bases not matched to a gene: 3. Germline V gene sequence: CDR1 MGHDK, CDR2 SYGVNS.

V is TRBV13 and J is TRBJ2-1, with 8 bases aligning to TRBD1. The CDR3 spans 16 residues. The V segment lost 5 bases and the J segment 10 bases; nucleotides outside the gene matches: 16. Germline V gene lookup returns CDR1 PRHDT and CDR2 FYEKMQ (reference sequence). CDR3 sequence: CASSHSGTGGLVEQFF. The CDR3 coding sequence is TGTGCCAGCAGCCATTCGGGGACAGGAGGTTTGGTAGAGCAGTTCTTC.

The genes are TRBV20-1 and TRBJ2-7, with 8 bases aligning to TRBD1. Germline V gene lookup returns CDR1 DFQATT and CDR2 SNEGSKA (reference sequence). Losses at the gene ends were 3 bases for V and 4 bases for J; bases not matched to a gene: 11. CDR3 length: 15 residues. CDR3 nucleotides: TGCAGTGCTAGGGATCCGTCGACAGGGGTGTACGAGCAGTACTTC. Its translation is CSARDPSTGVYEQYF.

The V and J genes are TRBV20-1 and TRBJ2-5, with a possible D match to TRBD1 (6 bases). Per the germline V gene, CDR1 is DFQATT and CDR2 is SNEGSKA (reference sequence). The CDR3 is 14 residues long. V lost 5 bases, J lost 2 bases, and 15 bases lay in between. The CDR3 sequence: CSAYIHQGQETQYF. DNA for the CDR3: TGCAGTGCTTACATCCACCAGGGGCAAGAGACCCAGTACTTC.

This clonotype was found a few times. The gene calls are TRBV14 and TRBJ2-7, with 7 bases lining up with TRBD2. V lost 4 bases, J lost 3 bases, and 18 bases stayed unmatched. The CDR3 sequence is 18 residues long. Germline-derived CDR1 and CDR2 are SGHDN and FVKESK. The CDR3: CASSPLGDYTNTFYEQYF. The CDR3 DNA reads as TGTGCCAGCAGCCCACTCGGGGACTATACTAATACCTTCTACGAGCAGTACTTC.

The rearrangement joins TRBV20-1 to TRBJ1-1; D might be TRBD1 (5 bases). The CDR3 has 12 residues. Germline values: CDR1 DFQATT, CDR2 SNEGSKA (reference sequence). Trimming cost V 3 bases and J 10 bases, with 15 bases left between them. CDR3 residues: CSAREYSTGAFF. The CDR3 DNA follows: TGCAGTGCTAGGGAGTATAGTACAGGAGCTTTCTTT.

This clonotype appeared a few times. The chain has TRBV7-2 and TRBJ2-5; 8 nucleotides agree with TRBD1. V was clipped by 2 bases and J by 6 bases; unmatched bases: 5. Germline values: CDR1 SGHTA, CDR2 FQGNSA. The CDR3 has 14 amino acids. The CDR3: CASSLSTGDKTQYF. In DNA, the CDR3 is TGTGCCAGCAGCTTATCGACAGGGGATAAGACCCAGTACTTC.

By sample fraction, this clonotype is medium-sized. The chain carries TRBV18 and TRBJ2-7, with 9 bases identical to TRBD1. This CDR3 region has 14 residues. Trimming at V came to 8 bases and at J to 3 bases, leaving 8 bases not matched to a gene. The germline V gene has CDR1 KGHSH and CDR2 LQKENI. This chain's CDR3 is CASSPGTGNYEQYF. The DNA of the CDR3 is TGTGCCAGCAGTCCAGGGACAGGGAACTACGAGCAGTACTTC.

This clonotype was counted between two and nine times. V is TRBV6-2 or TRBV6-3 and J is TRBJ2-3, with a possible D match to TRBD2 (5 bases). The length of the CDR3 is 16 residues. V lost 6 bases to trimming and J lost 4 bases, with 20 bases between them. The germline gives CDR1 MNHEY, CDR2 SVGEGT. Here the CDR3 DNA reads TGTGCCAGCAGCCGGACTGACGGTTATTATTCAGATACGCAGTATTTT. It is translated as CASSRTDGYYSDTQYF.

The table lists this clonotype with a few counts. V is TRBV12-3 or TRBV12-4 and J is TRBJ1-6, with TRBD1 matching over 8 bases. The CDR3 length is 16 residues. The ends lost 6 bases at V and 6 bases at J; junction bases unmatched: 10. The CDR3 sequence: CASRPHTGQVNSPLHF. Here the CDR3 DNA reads TGTGCCAGCAGACCCCACACGGGACAGGTTAATTCACCCCTCCACTTT.

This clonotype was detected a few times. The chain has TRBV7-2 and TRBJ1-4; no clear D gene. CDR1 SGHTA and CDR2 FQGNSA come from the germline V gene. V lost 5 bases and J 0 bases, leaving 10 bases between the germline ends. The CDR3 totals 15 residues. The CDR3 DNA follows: TGTGCCAGCAGCCAACAGTCCTCAACTAATGAAAAACTGTTTTTT. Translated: CASSQQSSTNEKLFF.

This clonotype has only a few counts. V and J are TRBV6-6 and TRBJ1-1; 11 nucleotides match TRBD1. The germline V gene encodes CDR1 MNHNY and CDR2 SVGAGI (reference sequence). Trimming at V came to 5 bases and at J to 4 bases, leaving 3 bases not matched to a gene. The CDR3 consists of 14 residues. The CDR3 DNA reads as TGTGCCAGCAGTGGCGGGACAGGGGGCACTGAAGCTTTCTTT. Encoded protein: CASSGGTGGTEAFF.

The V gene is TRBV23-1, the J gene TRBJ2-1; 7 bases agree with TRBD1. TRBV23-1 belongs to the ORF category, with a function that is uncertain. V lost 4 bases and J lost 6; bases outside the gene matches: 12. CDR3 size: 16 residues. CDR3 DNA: TGCGCCAGCAGTCGCGAGGGACAGCCGTGTTGCAATGAGCAGTTCTTC. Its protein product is CASSREGQPCCNEQFF.

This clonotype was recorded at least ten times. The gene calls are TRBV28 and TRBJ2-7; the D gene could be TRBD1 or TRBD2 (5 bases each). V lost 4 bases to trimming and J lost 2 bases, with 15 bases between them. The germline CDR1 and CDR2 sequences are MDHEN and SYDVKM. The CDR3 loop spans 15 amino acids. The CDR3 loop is CASSSRRDGTYEQYF. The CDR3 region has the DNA TGTGCCAGCAGTTCACGCCGGGACGGGACCTACGAGCAGTACTTC.